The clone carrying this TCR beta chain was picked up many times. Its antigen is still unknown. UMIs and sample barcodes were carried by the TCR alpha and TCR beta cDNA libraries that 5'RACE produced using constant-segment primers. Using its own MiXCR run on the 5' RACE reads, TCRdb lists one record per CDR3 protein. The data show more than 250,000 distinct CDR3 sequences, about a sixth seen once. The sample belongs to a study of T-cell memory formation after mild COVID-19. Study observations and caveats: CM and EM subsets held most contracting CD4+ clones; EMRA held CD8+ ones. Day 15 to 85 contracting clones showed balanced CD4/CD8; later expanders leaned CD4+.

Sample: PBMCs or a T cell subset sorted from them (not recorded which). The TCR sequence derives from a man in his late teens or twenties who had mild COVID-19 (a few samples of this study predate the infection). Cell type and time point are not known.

Here the CDR3 reads CSARGGNIQYF. DNA for the CDR3: TGCAGTGCTAGGGGGGGGAACATTCAGTACTTC. The genes are TRBV20-1 and TRBJ2-4; 7 nucleotides agree with TRBD2. Germline V lookup: CDR1 DFQATT, CDR2 SNEGSKA (reference sequence). The CDR3 contains 11 residues. Losses at the gene ends were 3 bases for V and 7 bases for J; bases not matched to a gene: 0.